These 10 T cell receptor beta chains were sequenced from one sample in a study of blood T cell repertoires in COVID-19. Data came from immunoSEQ multiplex PCR; TCRdb stores just in-frame clones and leaves some out. The sample has 70,000 to 90,000 clones; roughly 85% are singletons. Sequenced sample: peripheral blood. The receptors were gathered from a man in his sixties with acute or convalescent COVID-19.

The chain combines TRBV15 with TRBJ2-1; 14 bases match TRBD2. Germline V gene lookup returns CDR1 LNHNV and CDR2 YYDKDF (reference sequence). Unmatched junction bases numbered 5, after V lost 5 bases and J lost 8 bases. This CDR3 comprises 15 residues. Here the CDR3 DNA reads TGTGCCACCAGCTTGGGACTAGCGGGGGATTATGAGCAGTTCTTC. Protein sequence: CATSLGLAGDYEQFF.

The rearrangement joins TRBV10-3 to TRBJ1-2, with D tentatively TRBD1 (6 bases). Germline assignment: CDR1 ENHRY and CDR2 SYGVKD. CDR3 length: 13 amino acids. Trimming left V 9 bases short and J 1 base short, with 12 bases between. The CDR3 spells CAISGAINYGYTF. Here the CDR3 DNA reads TGTGCCATTTCAGGGGCCATTAACTATGGCTACACCTTC.

V is TRBV21-1 and J is TRBJ2-2; no DNA check was done on the table's D call, TRBD1. TRBV21-1 is classified as a pseudogene. The CDR3 extends over 16 amino acids. Here the CDR3 reads CASSRRTGGGTGELFF. In nucleotides, the CDR3 is TGTGCCAGCAGCAGACGGACAGGGGGTGGAACCGGGGAGCTGTTTTTT.

The V and J genes are TRBV10-3 and TRBJ2-1; 10 bases align to TRBD2. The CDR3 totals 14 residues. CDR1 ENHRY and CDR2 SYGVKD come from the germline V gene. With 10 bases clipped from V and 7 bases from J, the junction kept 10 bases outside the gene matches. DNA of the CDR3: TGTGCCACCAGGCTTCTAGCGGGAGCGAATGAGCAGTTCTTC. The encoded protein is CATRLLAGANEQFF.

The chain is built from TRBV5-1 and TRBJ2-3; TRBD2 aligns across 13 bases. Germline V gives CDR1 SGHRS, CDR2 YFSETQ. V was pared by 0 bases and J by 0 bases, with 10 bases of the junction left unmatched. There are 20 residues in the CDR3. The CDR3 is CASSLDPPLTSGGSTDTQYF. The DNA of the CDR3 is TGCGCCAGCAGCTTGGATCCCCCCTTGACTAGCGGGGGGAGCACAGATACGCAGTATTTT.

V usage is TRBV13 and J usage is TRBJ1-2; D uncertain. This CDR3 region has 13 residues. CDR1 and CDR2 (germline): PRHDT, FYEKMQ (reference sequence). The ends were cut back, 4 bases at V and 2 bases at J, with 8 bases in the middle. This chain's CDR3 is CASSSRANYGYTF. As DNA, the CDR3 is TGTGCCAGCAGCTCGAGGGCCAACTATGGCTACACCTTC.

In this sample, this clone turned up once. The V and J genes are TRBV3-1 (or the pseudogene TRBV3-2) and TRBJ2-6; 9 bases are shared with TRBD2. In germline, CDR1 is LGHDT, CDR2 YNNKEL (reference sequence). The CDR3 runs to 20 residues. The trim removed 2 bases at V and 0 bases at J, leaving 11 bases unmatched. CDR3 nucleotides: TGTGCCAGCAGCCAACGCGCCACGGGACTAGCTTTCTCTGGGGCCAACGTCCTGACTTTC. Encoded protein: CASSQRATGLAFSGANVLTF.

The chain recombines TRBV30 with TRBJ1-3; D is undetermined. This CDR3 has 14 amino acids. Per the germline V gene, CDR1 is GTSNPN and CDR2 is SVGIG (reference sequence). Deletions cut 0 bases from V and 0 bases from J, with 6 bases between. CDR3 nucleotide sequence: TGTGCCTGGAGTGTAGCCCACTCTGGAAACACCATATATTTT. Amino acid sequence: CAWSVAHSGNTIYF. Full variable domain (remainder filled in from reference TRBV30 and TRBJ1-3): SQTIHQWPATLVQPVGSPLSLECTVEGTSNPNLYWYRQAAGRGLQLLFYSVGIGQISSEVPQNLSASRPQDRQFILSSKKLLLSDSGFYLCAWSVAHSGNTIYFGEGSWLTVV.

This chain uses TRBV6-2 or TRBV6-3 with TRBJ2-1; 8 nucleotides align to TRBD2. The CDR3 is made up of 21 amino acids. Germline V CDR1 and CDR2: MNHEY, SVGEGT. V lost 6 bases and J lost 6; bases outside the gene matches: 28. CDR3 sequence (DNA): TGTGCCAGCAGCCTCGGGCCCCCGGTTGGGACTCCGGGACTAGAGCGCAATGAGCAGTTCTTC. Amino acid sequence: CASSLGPPVGTPGLERNEQFF.

The chain recombines TRBV30 with TRBJ1-6, with D possibly being TRBD1 (5 bases). The germline CDR1 and CDR2 sequences are GTSNPN and SVGIG (reference sequence). The CDR3 runs 14 residues. V lost 5 bases to trimming and J lost 2 bases, with 10 bases between them. CDR3 bases: TGTGCCTGGGCCCTGACAGCCTATAATTCACCCCTCCACTTT. Amino acid sequence: CAWALTAYNSPLHF.